The present entry profiles one TCR beta chain with its context. Its antigen is as yet unknown. Together with a sample-barcoded 5' primer, a J-beta primer mix was included in a second PCR lasting roughly 6 to 12 cycles. Each TCR beta cDNA got a 12-nucleotide random molecular identifier. Each CDR3 protein is one row after TCRdb ran MiXCR on the 5' RACE reads. The sample gives approximately 1,700,000 distinct CDR3 sequences, 39% of which show up once; about 21% is in the top ten. The CDR3 spans 15 residues. The V gene's germline CDR1 is SGHDT and CDR2 YYEEEE. The V gene lost 4 bases and the J gene lost 1 base, with 15 bases spanning the gap. These data belong to a study of blood T cells in healthy people across ages. Findings of the study overall: Samples with more naive T cells showed higher observed beta diversity.

This receptor was taken from a human donor in good health. The sample was blood. This chain connects TRBV5-6 to TRBJ2-7, with D uncertain. The CDR3 region has the DNA TGTGCCAGCAGCCACATGCCACTGACTTCCTACGAGCAGTACTTC. It yields the protein CASSHMPLTSYEQYF.